The clone carrying this T cell receptor (beta chain) was detected only a few times. Its antigen is as yet unknown. This specimen belongs to a study of early T cells in non-severe SARS-CoV-2 infection. TCRdb recomputed calls from the 5' RACE reads with MiXCR, one row per CDR3 protein. The table has 50,000 to 65,000 distinct CDR3 sequences, 10% to 12% seen once. Whole-study results and caveats: The VDJdb matching leaned toward anti-spike CD8 responses and overlooked private and CD4 specificities.

This sequence originates from an adult who was a healthcare worker with PCR-confirmed SARS-CoV-2 infection or an uninfected control (not recorded which). The material sequenced was whole blood, taken at baseline.

The CDR3 nucleotides are TGTGCCAGCAGTCCTAACTCACGGGTTGGCTACGAGCAGTACTTC. Translating gives CASSPNSRVGYEQYF. V gene TRBV12-3 or TRBV12-4 combines with J gene TRBJ2-7; D uncertain. Trimming pared 5 bases from V and 3 bases from J, leaving 17 bases between. The CDR3 is 15 amino acids.